The rows below give T cell receptor beta chains drawn from one sample of a study of blood T cells in healthy people across ages. TCRdb passed the 5' RACE reads through MiXCR, listing each CDR3 protein once. The table shows approximately 1,000,000 distinct CDR3 sequences, with around two fifths occurring only once. The sequenced material came from blood. The receptor source for this set is a man aged 18 to 35 in good health. The CDR3 runs from the conserved cysteine through the conserved F or W. D genes are given only for firm matches. A row's size may be missing; if present it is once, few, many or a size class.

v_call	d_call	clone_size	j_call	cdr3_nt	cdr3_aa
TRBV12-3/TRBV12-4	-	-	TRBJ1-6	TGTGCCAGCAGTTTATTTGGTTCACCCCTCCACTTT	CASSLFGSPLHF
TRBV11-2	-	-	TRBJ2-3	TGTGCCAGCAGCTTAGGTTCCGCGGCGGGCCTCACAGATACGCAGTATTTT	CASSLGSAAGLTDTQYF
TRBV6-2/TRBV6-3	-	-	TRBJ2-5	TGTGCCAGCACCCCTCTTCGGGTTGAAGAGACCCAGTACTTC	CASTPLRVEETQYF
TRBV27	-	-	TRBJ2-3	TGTGCCAGCTCACGGTTGTGGGATACGCAGTATTTT	CASSRLWDTQYF
TRBV11-1	-	-	TRBJ2-5	TGTGCCAGCAGCCGCCAGGACATACAAGAGACCCAGTACTTC	CASSRQDIQETQYF
TRBV4-2	-	few	TRBJ1-2	TGTGCCAGCAGCCAAGAGATTGAAGCTAACTATGGCTACACCTTC	CASSQEIEANYGYTF
TRBV20-1	-	-	TRBJ2-5	TGCAGTGCTGGGGCCGGGGGCGGGGTACAAGAGACCCAGTACTTC	CSAGAGGGVQETQYF
TRBV5-6	-	-	TRBJ2-5	TGTGCCAGCAGCTTGTTGGCAGCTAACCAAGAGACCCAGTACTTC	CASSLLAANQETQYF
TRBV5-4	-	-	TRBJ2-5	TGTGCCAGCAGCCCGGGGTCCAGGGAAGAGACCCAGTACTTC	CASSPGSREETQYF
TRBV12-3/TRBV12-4	-	few	TRBJ2-3	TGTGCCAGCAGCATAAGGGGACACACAGATACGCAGTATTTT	CASSIRGHTDTQYF
TRBV5-1	-	-	TRBJ2-7	TGCGCCAGCAGCTTGGGGGCTCGACTAGACGACTACGAGCAGTACTTC	CASSLGARLDDYEQYF
TRBV6-6	-	few	TRBJ1-2	TGTGCCACCGCACCTTATCTCGGACTGAACTATGGCTACACCTTC	CATAPYLGLNYGYTF
TRBV20-1	-	many	TRBJ2-5	TGCAGTGCCGCTCAAGAGACCCAGTACTTC	CSAAQETQYF
TRBV5-1	TRBD1	-	TRBJ2-5	TGCGCCAGCAGCCCCATGCCCCGGACAGGCAAAGGGAAGGGTGAGCAGTACTTC	CASSPMPRTGKGKGEQYF
TRBV5-1	-	few	TRBJ2-3	TGCACCAGCAGCTTGGGTGGCAGCACAGATACGCAGTATTTT	CTSSLGGSTDTQYF
TRBV7-2	-	-	TRBJ1-2	TGTGCCAGCAGCTTAGCCACAGCATATCTTTCGCCGTGGTCCGACTATGGCTACACCTTC	CASSLATAYLSPWSDYGYTF